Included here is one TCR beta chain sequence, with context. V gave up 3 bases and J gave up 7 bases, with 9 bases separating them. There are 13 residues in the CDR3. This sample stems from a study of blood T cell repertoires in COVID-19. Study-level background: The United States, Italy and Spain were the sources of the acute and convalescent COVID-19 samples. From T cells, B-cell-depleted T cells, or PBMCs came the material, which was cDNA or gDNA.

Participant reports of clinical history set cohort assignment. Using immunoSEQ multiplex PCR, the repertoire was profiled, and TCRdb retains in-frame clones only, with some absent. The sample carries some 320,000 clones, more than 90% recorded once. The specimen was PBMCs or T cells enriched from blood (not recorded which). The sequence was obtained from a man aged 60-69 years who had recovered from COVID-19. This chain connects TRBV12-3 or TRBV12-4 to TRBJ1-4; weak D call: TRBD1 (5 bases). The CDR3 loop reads CASSFGGGEKLFF. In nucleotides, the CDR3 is TGTGCCAGCAGTTTTGGGGGGGGTGAAAAACTGTTTTTT.